The 15 T cell receptor beta chains given below trace back to one sample, sequenced in a study of OX40 agonist ivuxolimab in advanced cancers. Sequencing used immunoSEQ multiplex PCR; TCRdb keeps in-frame clones, though not all of them. The table lists more than 75,000 clones, about 88% of them singletons. The sample in question was CD4+ or CD8+ T cells sorted from blood, obtained in a trial of the OX40 agonist ivuxolimab. The receptors originated from an adult with an advanced solid tumor such as melanoma, head and neck, liver or kidney cancer.

This clone was recorded once. The rearrangement links TRBV5-4 to TRBJ2-5; 9 nucleotides line up with TRBD2. CDR1 and CDR2 (germline): SGHNT, YYREEE (reference sequence). This CDR3 is 15 amino acids long. J lost 1 base, V lost 4 bases, and 5 bases had no gene match. CDR3 sequence reads: CASSPLTSGQETQYF. In nucleotides, the CDR3 is TGTGCCAGCAGCCCTCTGACTAGCGGCCAAGAGACCCAGTACTTC.

This clone has a handful of counts. CDR3 DNA: TGTGCCAGCAGTTCACAGGGAAACAATGGCTACACCTTC. Protein sequence: CASSSQGNNGYTF. The rearrangement links TRBV27 to TRBJ1-2; the D gene is possibly TRBD1 (6 bases). Germline lookup yields CDR1 MNHEY and CDR2 SMNVEV (reference sequence). There are 13 residues in the CDR3. V shed 4 bases and J shed 6 bases, with 12 bases lying between them.

The chain recombines TRBV6-1 with TRBJ1-2; 7 bases map to TRBD1. V shed 2 bases, J shed 4 bases, and the junction held 10 bases outside the gene matches. The CDR3 spans 16 residues. Germline V gene sequence: CDR1 MNHNS, CDR2 SASEGT. DNA for the CDR3: TGTGCCAGCAGTGAACAATCGTTAGGGGGCGGCTATGGCTACACCTTC. Encoded protein: CASSEQSLGGGYGYTF.

CDR3 sequence (DNA): TGCAGCGTTGATGCGGGAGTGTCCTACGAGCAGTACTTC. It translates to CSVDAGVSYEQYF. V usage is TRBV29-1 and J usage is TRBJ2-7; 7 bases align to TRBD2. Germline CDR1 SQVTM, CDR2 ANQGSEA. V was pared by 3 bases and J by 1 base, with 3 bases of the junction left unmatched. This CDR3 comprises 13 residues.

The chain uses TRBV19 and TRBJ2-5; D might be TRBD2 (5 bases). Trimming shortened V by 5 bases and J by 2 bases, and 12 bases separated the two germline ends. The CDR3 spans 14 residues. The germline V gene has CDR1 LNHDA and CDR2 SQIVND (reference sequence). Here the CDR3 DNA reads TGTGCCAGTAGTTCCCGAGGGATTCAAGAGACCCAGTACTTC. Translated, it gives CASSSRGIQETQYF.

V gene TRBV15 combines with J gene TRBJ2-5; TRBD1 matches at 10 bases. The CDR3 length is 15 residues. Germline assignment: CDR1 LNHNV and CDR2 YYDKDF (reference sequence). J was trimmed by 4 bases and V by 0 bases; bases with no gene match: 2. The CDR3 region has the DNA TGTGCCACCAGCAGAGATAGGGACAGGGGAGAGACCCAGTACTTC. Protein: CATSRDRDRGETQYF.

This chain uses TRBV7-8 with TRBJ1-4, with D perhaps matching TRBD1 (5 bases). CDR3 length: 12 residues. V was clipped by 7 bases and J by 7 bases, with 10 bases between them. CDR1 SGHVS and CDR2 FQNEAQ come from the germline V gene. CDR3 nucleotide sequence: TGTGCCAGCACGGCGGGGGGTGAAAAACTGTTTTTT. Protein: CASTAGGEKLFF.

This sequence joins TRBV6-6 and TRBJ1-1, with a possible D match to TRBD1 (6 bases). Germline assignment: CDR1 MNHNY and CDR2 SVGAGI (reference sequence). Trimming took 6 bases from V and 0 from J, leaving 8 bases between them. The CDR3 consists of 13 residues. The CDR3 sequence: CASSRQVNTEAFF. CDR3 sequence (DNA): TGTGCCAGCAGCCGACAGGTGAACACTGAAGCTTTCTTT.

The rearrangement links TRBV30 to TRBJ1-1; D not resolved. Germline CDR1 is GTSNPN and CDR2 is SVGIG (reference sequence). Deletions cut 7 bases from V and 1 base from J, with 13 bases between. The CDR3 totals 13 residues. CDR3 in amino acids: CALRREANTEAFF. CDR3 sequence (DNA): TGTGCCTTAAGGAGGGAGGCGAACACTGAAGCTTTCTTT.

The chain joins TRBV19 to TRBJ2-3; TRBD2 aligns across 11 bases. Germline loops: CDR1 LNHDA, CDR2 SQIVND (reference sequence). J gave up 0 bases and V 5 bases, and 4 bases lay outside the gene matches. The CDR3 loop spans 16 amino acids. CDR3 region: CASSRTSGLSTDTQYF. CDR3 coding DNA: TGTGCCAGTAGTCGGACTAGCGGGCTTAGCACAGATACGCAGTATTTT. Variable domain in full (rest from reference TRBV19 and TRBJ2-3): DGGITQSPKYLFRKEGQNVTLSCEQNLNHDAMYWYRQDPGQGLRLIYYSQIVNDFQKGDIAEGYSVSREKKESFPLTVTSAQKNPTAFYLCASSRTSGLSTDTQYFGPGTRLTVL.

The CDR3 DNA follows: TGTGCTAGTGGTTTCATCACACAGGGGAAGGGTAACACTGAAGCTTTCTTT. Residues: CASGFITQGKGNTEAFF. The genes are TRBV12-5 and TRBJ1-1, with TRBD1 identical over 7 bases. V was pared by 3 bases and J by 2 bases, with 12 bases of the junction left unmatched. The CDR3 is 17 amino acids. Germline V gives CDR1 LGHNT, CDR2 FRNRAP.

J is TRBJ2-7 and V is TRBV5-4; 11 bases fit TRBD2. The junction had 7 bases not matched to a gene; V was cut back by 6 bases and J by 2 bases. This CDR3 is 15 amino acids long. Per germline, CDR1 SGHNT and CDR2 YYREEE (reference sequence). DNA for the CDR3: TGTGCCAGCATCGATCTAGCGGGGGGTACCTACGAGCAGTACTTC. Amino acids: CASIDLAGGTYEQYF.

The chain has TRBV10-3 and TRBJ2-1, with D maybe TRBD2 (7 bases). V lost 8 bases, J lost 4 bases, and 18 bases lay in between. Per the germline V gene, CDR1 is ENHRY and CDR2 is SYGVKD. The length of the CDR3 is 15 residues. The CDR3 region has the DNA TGTGCCATCGACGATGGGGGGGGCCTATACAATGAGCAGTTCTTC. It specifies CAIDDGGGLYNEQFF.

This sequence joins TRBV5-4 and TRBJ2-2, with 8 bases aligning to TRBD1. Germline CDR1 reads SGHNT; CDR2 reads YYREEE (reference sequence). CDR3 length: 15 residues. The V gene end was trimmed by 2 bases and the J gene end by 2 bases; junction bases not matched to a gene: 2. The CDR3 is CASSFRGQNTGELFF. The DNA of the CDR3 is TGTGCCAGCAGCTTCAGGGGGCAAAACACCGGGGAGCTGTTTTTT.

In this sample, this clone turned up once. CDR3 sequence reads: CASSPQSVQETQYF. The CDR3 DNA is TGTGCCAGCTCACCACAATCGGTCCAAGAGACCCAGTACTTC. The chain uses TRBV18 and TRBJ2-5; D gene ambiguous. CDR1 and CDR2 from the germline V gene are KGHSH and LQKENI. V gave up 1 base and J gave up 1 base, with 7 bases separating them. This CDR3 is built from 14 residues.